The 5 T cell receptor beta chains given below trace back to one sample, sequenced in a study of regulatory T cells in long-lasting Graves disease. The time point is: newly diagnosed GD, antithyroid drugs for less than 3 months. RNA isolated from PBMCs was used to make the TCR library. The authors built TCR beta libraries using iRepertoire HTBI primers and Arm-PCR of CDR3 regions. TCRdb recomputed calls from the multiplex PCR reads with MiXCR, one row per CDR3 protein. The sample shows 350,000 to 450,000 distinct CDR3 sequences, more than 13% of them seen only once. The data also belong to a second study, concerning T cells in Graves' hyperthyroidism and ophthalmopathy.

The sequencing here drew on peripheral blood mononuclear cells (PBMCs), taken at new diagnosis, from a patient treated with antithyroid drugs. These receptor sequences come from a woman younger than 45 with Graves disease.

This clonotype ranks as medium-sized. This rearrangement joins TRBV28 to TRBJ2-7; 10 positions match TRBD2. The junction had 8 bases not matched to a gene; V was cut back by 5 bases and J by 4 bases. Germline CDR1 MDHEN, CDR2 SYDVKM. The CDR3 covers 15 residues. CDR3 region: CASSITGLAIYEQYF. CDR3 nucleotides: TGTGCCAGCAGTATTACGGGACTAGCGATATACGAGCAGTACTTC.

The sample holds many counts of this clonotype. The rearrangement links TRBV3-1 to TRBJ2-3; a possible D gene is TRBD2 (5 bases). Germline CDR1 reads LGHDT; CDR2 reads YNNKEL (reference sequence). The CDR3 loop spans 16 amino acids. The V end lost 0 bases, the J end lost 3 bases, and 13 bases lay between the germline ends. CDR3 nucleotides: TGTGCCAGCAGCCAAGACATCCGGGGTTCAACAGATACGCAGTATTTT. This translates into CASSQDIRGSTDTQYF.

As for this clonotype: Possible read error: a much larger clone is one base away. The V gene is TRBV2, the J gene TRBJ2-1; 16 positions match TRBD2. CDR1 is SNHLY, CDR2 FYNNEI, per germline. This CDR3 is built from 18 residues. The trim removed 3 bases at V and 10 bases at J, leaving 12 bases unmatched. CDR3 residues: CASSEGLAGGPEGYEQFF. The CDR3 region has the DNA TGTGCCAGCAGTGAGGGACTAGCGGGAGGGCCTGAGGGCTACGAGCAGTTCTTC.

This clonotype was counted between two and nine times. The rearrangement joins TRBV30 to TRBJ1-1, with TRBD1 identical over 11 bases. Germline V gives CDR1 GTSNPN, CDR2 SVGIG (reference sequence). J was trimmed by 5 bases and V by 2 bases; bases with no gene match: 4. The CDR3 length is 14 residues. The CDR3 DNA reads as TGTGCCTGGAGTACCGGACAGGGGGCAACTGAAGCTTTCTTT. Its protein is CAWSTGQGATEAFF.

This clonotype was counted ten times or more. The gene calls are TRBV10-3 and TRBJ2-7; TRBD1 agrees at 9 bases. V was clipped by 3 bases and J by 7 bases; unmatched bases: 13. The CDR3 totals 16 residues. Germline V gene sequence: CDR1 ENHRY, CDR2 SYGVKD. The CDR3 DNA reads as TGTGCCATCAGTGACGCTACAGGGGGCGCGACGAGGGAGCAGTACTTC. The encoded protein is CAISDATGGATREQYF.